This T cell receptor (beta chain) was sequenced for a study of blood T cell repertoires in COVID-19. On the study more broadly: From T cells, B-cell-depleted T cells, or PBMCs came the material, which was cDNA or gDNA.

Trimming shortened V by 3 bases and J by 3 bases, and 12 bases separated the two germline ends. The length of the CDR3 is 14 residues. Germline V lookup: CDR1 DFQATT, CDR2 SNEGSKA (reference sequence). Measured with immunoSEQ multiplex PCR; TCRdb has only the in-frame clones, and not every one. The table records tens of thousands of clones, 85% to 90% of them present only once. Sequenced input: peripheral blood. This clonotype was obtained from a man aged 70 or older with acute or convalescent COVID-19. This chain connects TRBV20-1 to TRBJ2-4, with a tentative D call TRBD1 (5 bases). Here the CDR3 DNA reads TGCAGTGCTAGTCAAGGCAGGGTCAAAAACATTCAGTACTTC. Translated, it gives CSASQGRVKNIQYF.